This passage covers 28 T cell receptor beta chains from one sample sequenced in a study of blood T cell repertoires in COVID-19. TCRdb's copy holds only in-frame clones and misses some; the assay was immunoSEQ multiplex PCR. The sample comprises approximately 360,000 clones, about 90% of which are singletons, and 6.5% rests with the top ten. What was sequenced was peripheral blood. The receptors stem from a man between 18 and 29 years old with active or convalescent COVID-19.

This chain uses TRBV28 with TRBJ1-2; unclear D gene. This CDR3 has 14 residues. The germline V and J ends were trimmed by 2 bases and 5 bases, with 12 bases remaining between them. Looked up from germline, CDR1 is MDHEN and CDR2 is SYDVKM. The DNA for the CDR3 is TGTGCCAGCAGTTTAGGGCCGGGAGGGTATGGCTACACCTTC. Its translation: CASSLGPGGYGYTF.

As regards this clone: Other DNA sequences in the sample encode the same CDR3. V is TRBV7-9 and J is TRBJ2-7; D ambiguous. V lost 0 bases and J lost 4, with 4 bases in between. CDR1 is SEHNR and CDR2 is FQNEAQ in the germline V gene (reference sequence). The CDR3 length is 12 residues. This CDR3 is CASSLAAYEQYF. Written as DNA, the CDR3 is TGTGCCAGCAGCTTAGCTGCGTACGAGCAGTACTTC.

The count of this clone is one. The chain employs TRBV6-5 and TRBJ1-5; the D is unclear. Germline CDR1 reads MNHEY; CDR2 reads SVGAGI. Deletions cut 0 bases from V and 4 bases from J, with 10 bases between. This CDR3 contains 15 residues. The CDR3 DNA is TGTGCCAGCAGTTACTCCGAGGGAGAAAATCAGCCCCAGCATTTT. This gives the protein CASSYSEGENQPQHF.

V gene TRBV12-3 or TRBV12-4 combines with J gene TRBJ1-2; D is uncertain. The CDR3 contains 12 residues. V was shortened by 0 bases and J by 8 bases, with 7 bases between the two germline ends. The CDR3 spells CASSLAQAGYTF. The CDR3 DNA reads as TGTGCCAGCAGTTTAGCGCAGGCGGGCTACACCTTC.

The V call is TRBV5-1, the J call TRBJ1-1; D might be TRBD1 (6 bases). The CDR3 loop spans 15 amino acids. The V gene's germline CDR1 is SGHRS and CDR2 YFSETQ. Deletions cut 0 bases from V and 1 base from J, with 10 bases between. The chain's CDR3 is CASSLAGGANTEAFF. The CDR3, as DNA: TGCGCCAGCAGCTTGGCCGGGGGGGCGAACACTGAAGCTTTCTTT.

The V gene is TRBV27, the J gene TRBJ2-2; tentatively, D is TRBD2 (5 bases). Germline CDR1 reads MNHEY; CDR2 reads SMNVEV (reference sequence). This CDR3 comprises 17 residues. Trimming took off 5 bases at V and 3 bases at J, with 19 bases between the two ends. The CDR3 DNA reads TGTGCCAGCAGTCTGAAACGGACTCAGAACTACACCGGGGAGCTGTTTTTT. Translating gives CASSLKRTQNYTGELFF.

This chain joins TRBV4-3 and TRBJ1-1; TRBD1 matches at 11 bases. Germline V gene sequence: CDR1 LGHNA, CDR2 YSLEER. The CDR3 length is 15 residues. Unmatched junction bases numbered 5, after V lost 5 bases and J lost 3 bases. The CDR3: CASSTDRGLYTEAFF. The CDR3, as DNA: TGCGCCAGCAGCACGGACAGGGGGCTTTACACTGAAGCTTTCTTT.

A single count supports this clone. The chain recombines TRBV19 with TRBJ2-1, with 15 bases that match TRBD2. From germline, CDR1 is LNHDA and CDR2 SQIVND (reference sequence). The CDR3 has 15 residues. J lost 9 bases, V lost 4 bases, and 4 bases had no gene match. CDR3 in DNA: TGTGCCAGTAGTAGTGGGACTAGCGGGAGGTTTGAGCAGTTCTTC. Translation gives CASSSGTSGRFEQFF.

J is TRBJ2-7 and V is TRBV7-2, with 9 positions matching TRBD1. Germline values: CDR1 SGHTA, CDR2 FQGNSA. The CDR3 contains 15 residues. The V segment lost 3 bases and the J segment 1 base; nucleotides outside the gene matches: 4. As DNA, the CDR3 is TGTGCCAGCAGCTTTGTGACAGGGGGATCCTACGAGCAGTACTTC. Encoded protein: CASSFVTGGSYEQYF.

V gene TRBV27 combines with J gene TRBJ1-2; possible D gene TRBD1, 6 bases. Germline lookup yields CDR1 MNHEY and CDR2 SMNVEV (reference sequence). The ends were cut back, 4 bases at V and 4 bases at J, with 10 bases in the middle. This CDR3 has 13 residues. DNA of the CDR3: TGTGCCAGCAGTTCCCGACAGGTCTATGGCTACACCTTC. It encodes CASSSRQVYGYTF.

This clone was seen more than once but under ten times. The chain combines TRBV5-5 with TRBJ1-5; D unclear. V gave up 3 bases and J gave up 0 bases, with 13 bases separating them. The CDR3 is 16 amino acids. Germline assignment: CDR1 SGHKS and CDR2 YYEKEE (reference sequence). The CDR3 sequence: CASSYDWIYSNQPQHF. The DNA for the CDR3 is TGTGCCAGCAGCTATGACTGGATTTATAGCAATCAGCCCCAGCATTTT.

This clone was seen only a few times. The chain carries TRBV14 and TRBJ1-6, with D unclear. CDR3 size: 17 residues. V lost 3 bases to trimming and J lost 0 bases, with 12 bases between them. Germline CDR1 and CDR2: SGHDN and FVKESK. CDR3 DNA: TGTGCCAGCAGCCACGCCAGGATGAACTCCTATAATTCACCCCTCCACTTT. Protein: CASSHARMNSYNSPLHF.

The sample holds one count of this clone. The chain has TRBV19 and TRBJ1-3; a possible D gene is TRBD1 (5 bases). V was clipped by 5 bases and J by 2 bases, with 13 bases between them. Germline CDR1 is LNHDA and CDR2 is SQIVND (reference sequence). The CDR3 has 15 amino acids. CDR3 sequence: CASSPSGVAGNTIYF. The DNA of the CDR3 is TGTGCCAGTAGTCCCTCGGGGGTGGCTGGAAACACCATATATTTT.

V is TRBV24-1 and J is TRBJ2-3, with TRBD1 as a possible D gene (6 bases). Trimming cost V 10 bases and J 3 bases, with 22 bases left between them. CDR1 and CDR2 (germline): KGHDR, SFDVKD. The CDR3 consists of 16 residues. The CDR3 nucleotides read TGTGCCACGAGCACCGGGACATCCGATGGGACAGATACGCAGTATTTT. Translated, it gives CATSTGTSDGTDTQYF.

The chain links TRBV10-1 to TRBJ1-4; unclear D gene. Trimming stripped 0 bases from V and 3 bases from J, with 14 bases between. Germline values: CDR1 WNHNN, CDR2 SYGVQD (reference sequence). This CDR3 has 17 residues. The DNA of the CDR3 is TGCGCCAGCAGTGAGTCGACTCAGAGGGCCGCTAATGAAAAACTGTTTTTT. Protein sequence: CASSESTQRAANEKLFF.

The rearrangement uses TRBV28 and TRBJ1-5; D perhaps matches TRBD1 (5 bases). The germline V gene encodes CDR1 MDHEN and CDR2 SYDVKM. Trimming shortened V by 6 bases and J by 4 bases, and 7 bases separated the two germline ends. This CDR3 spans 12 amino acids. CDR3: CASRGTNQPQHF. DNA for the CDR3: TGTGCCAGCAGAGGGACTAATCAGCCCCAGCATTTT.

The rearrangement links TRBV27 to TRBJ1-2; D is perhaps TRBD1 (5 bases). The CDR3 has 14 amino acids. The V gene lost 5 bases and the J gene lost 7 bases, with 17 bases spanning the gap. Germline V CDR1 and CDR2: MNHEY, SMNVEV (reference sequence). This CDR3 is CASSEQAWGVGYTF. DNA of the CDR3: TGTGCCAGCAGTGAACAGGCCTGGGGGGTTGGCTACACCTTC.

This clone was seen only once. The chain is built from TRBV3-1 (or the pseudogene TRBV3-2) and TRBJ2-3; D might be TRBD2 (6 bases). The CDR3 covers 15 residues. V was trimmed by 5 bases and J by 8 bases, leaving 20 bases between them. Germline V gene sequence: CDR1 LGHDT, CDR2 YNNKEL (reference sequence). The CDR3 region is CASSTRLGIEVTQYF. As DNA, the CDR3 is TGTGCCAGCAGCACCCGACTAGGGATTGAGGTTACGCAGTATTTT.

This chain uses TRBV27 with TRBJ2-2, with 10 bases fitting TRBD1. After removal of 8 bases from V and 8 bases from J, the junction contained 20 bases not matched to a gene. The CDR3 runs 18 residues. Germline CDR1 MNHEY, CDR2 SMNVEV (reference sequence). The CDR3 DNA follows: TGTGCCAGCGCGCATATATTAATCTTGACAGGGGGCACGGGGGAGCTGTTTTTT. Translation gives CASAHILILTGGTGELFF.

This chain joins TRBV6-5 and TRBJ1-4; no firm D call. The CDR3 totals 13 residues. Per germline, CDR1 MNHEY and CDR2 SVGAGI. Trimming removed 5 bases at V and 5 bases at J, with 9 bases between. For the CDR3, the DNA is TGTGCCAGCAGTCGGTTTGCGAATGAAAAACTGTTTTTT. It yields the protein CASSRFANEKLFF.

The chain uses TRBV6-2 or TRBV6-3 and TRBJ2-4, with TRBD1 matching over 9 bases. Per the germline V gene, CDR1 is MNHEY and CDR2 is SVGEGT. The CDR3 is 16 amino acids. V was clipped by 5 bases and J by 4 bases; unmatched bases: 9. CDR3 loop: CASSPIQDRGKNIQYF. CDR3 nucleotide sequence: TGTGCCAGCAGTCCAATCCAGGACAGGGGTAAAAACATTCAGTACTTC.

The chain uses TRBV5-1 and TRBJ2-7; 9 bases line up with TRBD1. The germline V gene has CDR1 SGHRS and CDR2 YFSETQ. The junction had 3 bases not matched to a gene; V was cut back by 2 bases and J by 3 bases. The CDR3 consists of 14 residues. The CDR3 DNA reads TGCGCCAGCAGCTTTATGGGACAGGGCTACGAGCAGTACTTC. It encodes CASSFMGQGYEQYF.

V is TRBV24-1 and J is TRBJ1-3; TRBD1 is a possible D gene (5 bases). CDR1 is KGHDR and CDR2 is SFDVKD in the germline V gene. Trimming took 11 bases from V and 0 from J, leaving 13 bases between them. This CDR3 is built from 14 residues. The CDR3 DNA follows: TGTGCCATCGAGCCCAGGGCCTCTGGAAACACCATATATTTT. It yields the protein CAIEPRASGNTIYF.

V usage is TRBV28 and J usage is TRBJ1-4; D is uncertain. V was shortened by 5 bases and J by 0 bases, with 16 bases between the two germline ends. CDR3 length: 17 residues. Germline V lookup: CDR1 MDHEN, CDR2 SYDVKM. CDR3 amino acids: CASSLTGIYATNEKLFF. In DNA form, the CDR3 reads TGTGCCAGCAGTCTCACGGGGATATATGCAACTAATGAAAAACTGTTTTTT. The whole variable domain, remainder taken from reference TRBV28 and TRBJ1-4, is DVKVTQSSRYLVKRTGEKVFLECVQDMDHENMFWYRQDPGLGLRLIYFSYDVKMKEKGDIPEGYSVSREKKERFSLILESASTNQTSMYLCASSLTGIYATNEKLFFGSGTQLSVL.

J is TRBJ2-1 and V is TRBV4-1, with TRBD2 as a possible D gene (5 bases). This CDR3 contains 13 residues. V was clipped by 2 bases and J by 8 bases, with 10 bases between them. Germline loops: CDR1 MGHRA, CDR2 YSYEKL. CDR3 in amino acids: CASSQLARYEQFF. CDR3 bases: TGCGCCAGCAGCCAACTAGCACGGTATGAGCAGTTCTTC.

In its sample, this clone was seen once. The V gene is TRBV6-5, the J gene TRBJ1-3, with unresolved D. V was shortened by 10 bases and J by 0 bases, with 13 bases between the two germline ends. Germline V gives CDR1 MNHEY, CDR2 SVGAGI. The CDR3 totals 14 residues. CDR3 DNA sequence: TGTGCCATTTCTCGCGGTTACTCTGGAAACACCATATATTTT. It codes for CAISRGYSGNTIYF.

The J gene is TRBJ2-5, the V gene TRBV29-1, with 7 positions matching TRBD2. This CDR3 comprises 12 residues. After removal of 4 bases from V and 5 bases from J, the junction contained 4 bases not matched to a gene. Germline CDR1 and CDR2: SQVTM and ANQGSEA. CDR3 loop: CSVATAGETQYF. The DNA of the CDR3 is TGCAGCGTTGCGACAGCGGGGGAGACCCAGTACTTC.

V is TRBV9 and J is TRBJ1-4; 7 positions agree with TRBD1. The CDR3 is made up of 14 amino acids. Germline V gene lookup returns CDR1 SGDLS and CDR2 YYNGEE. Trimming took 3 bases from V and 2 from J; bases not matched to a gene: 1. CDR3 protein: CASSARGTNEKLFF. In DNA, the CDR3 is TGTGCCAGCAGCGCCAGGGGGACTAATGAAAAACTGTTTTTT.